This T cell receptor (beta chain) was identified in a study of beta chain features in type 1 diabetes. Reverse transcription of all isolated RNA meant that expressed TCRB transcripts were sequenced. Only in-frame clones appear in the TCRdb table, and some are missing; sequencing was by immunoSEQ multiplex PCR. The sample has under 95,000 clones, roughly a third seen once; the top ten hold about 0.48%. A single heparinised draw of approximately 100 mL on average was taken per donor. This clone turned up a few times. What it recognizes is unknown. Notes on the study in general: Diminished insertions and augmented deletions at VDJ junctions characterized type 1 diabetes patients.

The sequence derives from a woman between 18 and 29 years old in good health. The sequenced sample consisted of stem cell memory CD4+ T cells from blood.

The CDR3 loop is CASSIIAGGLETQYF. In DNA, the CDR3 is TGTGCCAGTAGTATCATAGCGGGAGGGCTAGAGACCCAGTACTTC. The chain joins TRBV19 to TRBJ2-5; 11 bases are shared with TRBD2. Trimming took 3 bases from V and 4 from J; bases not matched to a gene: 4. Per germline, CDR1 LNHDA and CDR2 SQIVND (reference sequence). The CDR3 sequence is 15 residues long. The complete variable domain, with remaining parts taken from reference TRBV19 and TRBJ2-5, reads DGGITQSPKYLFRKEGQNVTLSCEQNLNHDAMYWYRQDPGQGLRLIYYSQIVNDFQKGDIAEGYSVSREKKESFPLTVTSAQKNPTAFYLCASSIIAGGLETQYFGPGTRLLVL.